The 10 T cell receptor beta chains in this list originate from one sample, sequenced in a study of Ad26.COV2.S vaccination and SARS-CoV-2 variants. Assay used: immunoSEQ multiplex PCR; TCRdb lists only in-frame clones, some missing. The table shows around 340,000 clones, with approximately 86% occurring only once. The treatment was: about 20 received Ad26.COV2.S at low or high dose, single or two shots; roughly five received placebo; per-sample allocation not given. The samples date from day 63 after the first vaccine or placebo injection. The source material was peripheral blood, sampled in a trial of Ad26.COV2.S vaccine versus placebo. The receptors were sampled from a person between 18 and 60 years old who received the Ad26.COV2.S COVID-19 vaccine or a placebo.

The table lists this clone with a count of one. The chain employs TRBV10-3 and TRBJ1-1; D not certain. Between the trimmed V and J ends, which lost 7 bases and 1 base, there was a span of 10 bases. The germline V gene has CDR1 ENHRY and CDR2 SYGVKD. The CDR3 sequence is 13 residues long. CDR3 protein: CAITGEPNTEAFF. For the CDR3, the DNA is TGTGCCATCACCGGCGAGCCGAACACTGAAGCTTTCTTT.

The chain is built from TRBV3-1 (or the pseudogene TRBV3-2) and TRBJ1-2; unclear D gene. This CDR3 region has 15 residues. The germline gives CDR1 LGHDT, CDR2 YNNKEL (reference sequence). The germline V and J ends were trimmed by 0 bases and 4 bases, with 12 bases remaining between them. The CDR3 nucleotides are TGTGCCAGCAGCCAAGATAACAGCTTATCCTATGGCTACACCTTC. Translating it yields CASSQDNSLSYGYTF.

The chain couples TRBV7-9 to TRBJ1-5, with D unclear. With 5 bases removed from V and 11 bases from J, the gap between germline ends came to 19 bases. This CDR3 has 14 amino acids. The germline V gene encodes CDR1 SEHNR and CDR2 FQNEAQ (reference sequence). CDR3: CASSKDTYHGAQHF. The CDR3 nucleotides read TGTGCCAGCAGCAAAGACACCTATCATGGAGCCCAGCATTTT. The full variable domain, with the rest looked up from reference TRBV7-9 and TRBJ1-5, is DTGVSQNPRHKITKRGQNVTFRCDPISEHNRLYWYRQTLGQGPEFLTYFQNEAQLEKSRLLSDRFSAERPKGSFSTLEIQRTEQGDSAMYLCASSKDTYHGAQHFGDGTRLSIL.

In the case of this clone: The sample contains more than one DNA sequence encoding this CDR3. V and J are TRBV18 and TRBJ2-1, with D uncertain. Looked up from germline, CDR1 is KGHSH and CDR2 is LQKENI. Trimming pared 0 bases from V and 7 bases from J, leaving 4 bases between. This CDR3 contains 12 residues. CDR3: CASSPPLNEQFF. As DNA, the CDR3 is TGTGCCAGCTCACCACCCCTTAATGAGCAGTTCTTC.

V is TRBV19 and J is TRBJ2-5; 7 nucleotides align to TRBD2. V dropped 5 bases and J dropped 2; count of bases not matched to a gene: 8. CDR1 LNHDA and CDR2 SQIVND come from the germline V gene (reference sequence). The CDR3 is 15 amino acids. CDR3 residues: CASSPMGGSQETQYF. The CDR3 DNA sequence: TGTGCCAGTAGTCCGATGGGGGGGTCACAAGAGACCCAGTACTTC.

V is TRBV7-2 and J is TRBJ1-3; the match to TRBD1 covers 8 bases. Losses at the gene ends were 7 bases for V and 0 bases for J; bases not matched to a gene: 14. CDR3 length equals 18 residues. Germline V gives CDR1 SGHTA, CDR2 FQGNSA. The CDR3 DNA reads TGTGCCAGCACCCCGGTCCCAGGGGGCTTACCCTCTGGAAACACCATATATTTT. Its translation: CASTPVPGGLPSGNTIYF.

The CDR3 DNA follows: TGTGCCAGCAGCCACGGACTAGCGGGAACATTGGATACGCAGTATTTT. It codes for CASSHGLAGTLDTQYF. The chain combines TRBV7-2 with TRBJ2-3, with 12 bases fitting TRBD2. V lost 5 bases, J lost 6 bases, and 9 bases stayed unmatched. The CDR3 runs 16 residues. CDR1 and CDR2 from the germline V gene are SGHTA and FQGNSA.

The chain joins TRBV28 to TRBJ1-2; D uncertain. V was cut by 5 bases and J by 2 bases, with 9 bases left in between. CDR1 and CDR2 from the germline V gene are MDHEN and SYDVKM. There are 13 residues in the CDR3. The CDR3 sequence: CASSLTNNYGYTF. The CDR3 DNA is TGTGCCAGCAGTCTAACCAACAACTATGGCTACACCTTC.

The gene calls are TRBV30 and TRBJ2-5, with 13 bases fitting TRBD2. The CDR3 has 15 amino acids. Looked up from germline, CDR1 is GTSNPN and CDR2 is SVGIG (reference sequence). Trimming removed 3 bases from V and 3 bases from J; junction bases left unmatched: 4. CDR3 protein: CAWSPGTSGKETQYF. CDR3 DNA sequence: TGTGCCTGGAGCCCGGGGACTAGCGGGAAAGAGACCCAGTACTTC.

J is TRBJ2-1 and V is TRBV28; D unclear. The CDR3 spans 10 residues. V shed 4 bases and J shed 10 bases, with 5 bases lying between them. CDR1 is MDHEN and CDR2 is SYDVKM in the germline V gene. For the CDR3, the DNA is TGTGCCAGCAGTTATGGCGAGCAGTTCTTC. It encodes CASSYGEQFF.